These 14 T cell receptor beta chains share one sample of origin, sequenced in a study of preoperative IRX-2 immunotherapy in early breast cancer. TCRdb's table, derived via immunoSEQ multiplex PCR, lists solely in-frame clones and lacks some. Counted here are about 32,000 clones, roughly 87% occurring once; the ten biggest clones make up approximately 2.7%. As to treatment: preoperative locoregional IRX-2 cytokine immunotherapy. Here the sequenced sample was lymph node tissue, taken from a patient treated with IRX-2 immunotherapy. Receptors originate from a human donor with breast cancer.

V and J are TRBV19 and TRBJ2-1; no clear D gene. The V gene lost 6 bases and the J gene lost 11 bases, with 14 bases spanning the gap. This CDR3 region has 12 residues. CDR1 is LNHDA and CDR2 is SQIVND in the germline V gene (reference sequence). CDR3 DNA: TGTGCCAGTAGCCCACCATCCCAGCAGCAGTTCTTC. Protein product: CASSPPSQQQFF.

This clone was observed a handful of times. The V call is TRBV28, the J call TRBJ2-5, with 7 bases aligning to TRBD1. The V segment lost 6 bases and the J segment 5 bases; nucleotides outside the gene matches: 6. CDR3 size: 13 residues. In germline, CDR1 is MDHEN, CDR2 SYDVKM. The CDR3 loop is CASRTGLWETQYF. The CDR3 DNA is TGTGCCAGCAGGACAGGGCTTTGGGAGACCCAGTACTTC.

This chain joins TRBV6-8 and TRBJ1-6; the D gene is possibly TRBD1 (5 bases). The CDR3 covers 13 residues. Trimming left V 7 bases short and J 9 bases short, with 13 bases between. CDR1 is MNHGY and CDR2 is SAAAGT in the germline V gene. In DNA, the CDR3 is TGTGCCAGCAATCCCAGGGAGGGTTCACCCCTCCACTTT. Translated: CASNPREGSPLHF.

As regards this clone: One junction end does not reproduce the germline sequence, and a read error may be involved. A base went unread or is ambiguous, so its residue is labelled X. The chain recombines TRBV29-1 with TRBJ1-2; tentative D call: TRBD1 (6 bases). CDR3 length: 12 residues. Germline V gene lookup returns CDR1 SQVTM and CDR2 ANQGSEA. The CDR3 is CSAQQGSYGXTF. The CDR3 DNA reads as TGCAGCGCACAACAGGGTAGCTATGGCYACACCTTC.

This clone showed up just once. The rearrangement uses TRBV18 and TRBJ1-2; a possible D gene is TRBD1 (5 bases). Germline-derived CDR1 and CDR2 are KGHSH and LQKENI. The CDR3 length is 14 residues. Trimming took off 1 base at V and 4 bases at J, with 10 bases between the two ends. CDR3 in DNA: TGTGCCAGCTCACCACAGGGGCTGGGCTATGGCTACACCTTC. Translation: CASSPQGLGYGYTF.

This clone was observed a single time. The chain has TRBV18 and TRBJ1-2; D unclear. The V gene lost 5 bases and the J gene lost 0 bases, with 13 bases spanning the gap. Per germline, CDR1 KGHSH and CDR2 LQKENI. The CDR3 contains 15 residues. For the CDR3, the DNA is TGTGCCAGCTCATCTGGGGTGGAAGCTAACTATGGCTACACCTTC. Protein product: CASSSGVEANYGYTF.

The chain uses TRBV19 and TRBJ1-1; the match to TRBD1 covers 9 bases. The CDR3 has 13 amino acids. Trimming at V came to 10 bases and at J to 5 bases, leaving 8 bases not matched to a gene. Germline V gene sequence: CDR1 LNHDA, CDR2 SQIVND (reference sequence). CDR3 in DNA: TGTGCCATTTCAGACAGGGGGAATACTGAAGCTTTCTTT. Translated, it gives CAISDRGNTEAFF. The entire variable domain, with the rest obtained from reference TRBV19 and TRBJ1-1, is as follows: DGGITQSPKYLFRKEGQNVTLSCEQNLNHDAMYWYRQDPGQGLRLIYYSQIVNDFQKGDIAEGYSVSREKKESFPLTVTSAQKNPTAFYLCAISDRGNTEAFFGQGTRLTVV.

V usage is TRBV19 and J usage is TRBJ2-3; D is unclear. CDR3 length: 15 amino acids. The V gene lost 3 bases and the J gene lost 1 base, with 11 bases spanning the gap. The germline gives CDR1 LNHDA, CDR2 SQIVND (reference sequence). The CDR3 DNA reads TGTGCCAGTAGTATCACCGGGTCCCGCACAGATACGCAGTATTTT. Translating it yields CASSITGSRTDTQYF.

V is TRBV28 and J is TRBJ2-7, with D uncertain. Germline V lookup: CDR1 MDHEN, CDR2 SYDVKM. The CDR3 runs to 18 residues. V was pared by 6 bases and J by 8 bases, with 32 bases between. CDR3 protein: CASSRLEALGRRWVKQYF. CDR3 in DNA: TGTGCCAGCAGCCGCCTTGAAGCCTTAGGACGTCGGTGGGTGAAGCAGTACTTC.

The chain is built from TRBV30 and TRBJ1-5; TRBD1 might be the D (6 bases). V gave up 4 bases and J gave up 7 bases, with 14 bases separating them. CDR1 and CDR2 (germline): GTSNPN, SVGIG (reference sequence). The CDR3 has 13 residues. The CDR3 DNA reads as TGTGCCTGGACGCAGGGGTTGGGCCAGCCCCAGCATTTT. Its protein is CAWTQGLGQPQHF.

This chain connects TRBV7-6 to TRBJ1-2, with D unresolved. V lost 2 bases to trimming and J lost 6 bases, with 16 bases between them. Per germline, CDR1 SGHVS and CDR2 FNYEAQ. The CDR3 sequence is 15 residues long. The CDR3 sequence is CASSLKGNQLHGYTF. CDR3 in DNA: TGTGCCAGCAGCTTAAAAGGGAACCAACTTCATGGCTACACCTTC.

CDR3 nucleotides: TGTGCCAGCAGTCCAGGACTAGCGACCGGGGAGCTGTTTTTT. Its translation is CASSPGLATGELFF. The chain employs TRBV6-8 and TRBJ2-2, with 9 bases that match TRBD2. The CDR3 has 14 amino acids. The germline CDR1 and CDR2 sequences are MNHGY and SAAAGT. V lost 5 bases to trimming and J lost 5 bases; unmatched junction nucleotides: 3.

This chain links TRBV18 with TRBJ2-3; possible D gene TRBD2, 6 bases. V was clipped by 3 bases and J by 1 base, with 17 bases between them. The germline V gene encodes CDR1 KGHSH and CDR2 LQKENI. The CDR3 extends over 17 amino acids. CDR3 nucleotide sequence: TGTGCCAGCTCACCCGAGTTGGAGGGGCTGGGCACAGATACGCAGTATTTT. This translates into CASSPELEGLGTDTQYF.

This sequence joins TRBV19 and TRBJ1-5; D is unclear. There are 16 residues in the CDR3. Trimming shortened V by 0 bases and J by 7 bases, and 16 bases separated the two germline ends. Looked up from germline, CDR1 is LNHDA and CDR2 is SQIVND (reference sequence). The CDR3 DNA reads TGTGCCAGTAGTATAGATCCCGTCATCCAGTCCCAGCCCCAGCATTTT. Translated: CASSIDPVIQSQPQHF.